This T cell receptor beta chain was documented in a study of blood T cell repertoires in COVID-19. Using immunoSEQ multiplex PCR, the repertoire was profiled, and TCRdb retains in-frame clones only, with some absent. This sample has under 300,000 clones, with approximately 82% found just once. Per germline, CDR1 SNHLY and CDR2 FYNNEI. The trim removed 3 bases at V and 1 base at J, leaving 0 bases unmatched. The CDR3 length is 15 residues. This clone was recorded only once. Material for sequencing was peripheral blood. This sequence joins TRBV2 and TRBJ2-3, with 11 positions matching TRBD2. The receptor was isolated from a woman aged 18-35 years with acute or convalescent COVID-19. The CDR3 is CASSETSGGTDTQYF. CDR3 DNA sequence: TGTGCCAGCAGTGAGACTAGCGGGGGCACAGATACGCAGTATTTT.